Listed below are T cell receptor beta chains from one sample, sequenced in a study of spatial heterogeneity in lung cancer. TCRdb reanalysed the 5' RACE reads using MiXCR and keeps one entry per CDR3 protein. Found here are about 85,000 distinct CDR3 sequences, approximately 21% of them singletons; the top ten hold roughly 6%. The sequencing here drew on PBMCs, taken at surgery. These receptors all come from a male donor with early-stage non-small cell lung cancer. Each CDR3 is given with its conserved first and last residue. D genes are given only for firm matches. Rows give clone size only sometimes, using once, few, many, or a class for an expanded clone.

d_call j_call cdr3_length clone_size v_call cdr3_nt cdr3_aa
NA TRBJ1-1 15 few TRBV5-1 TGCGCCAGCAGCCCTCCAGGGATAGAGAACACTGAAGCTTTCTTT CASSPPGIENTEAFF
NA TRBJ2-7 13 many TRBV20-1 TGCAGTGCTAGGCGGGACCACCCCTACGAGCAGTACTTC CSARRDHPYEQYF
TRBD2 TRBJ2-7 13 few TRBV7-3 TGTGCCATAACCAGAGCGGGAGGGCCCGAGCAGTACTTC CAITRAGGPEQYF
NA TRBJ2-5 15 few TRBV7-8 TGTGCCAGCAGCTTAGCGTCGACTAGAGCAGAGACCCAGTACTTC CASSLASTRAETQYF
NA TRBJ1-1 16 NA TRBV5-5 TGTGCCAGCAGCTTGGACAGGGCCCCCTCGGGAACTGAAGCTTTCTTT CASSLDRAPSGTEAFF
NA TRBJ1-6 15 NA TRBV7-8 TGTGCCAGCAGCTTAGCGACAGGCGAGAATTCACCCCTCCACTTT CASSLATGENSPLHF
TRBD1 TRBJ1-1 12 NA TRBV20-1 TGCAGGGCGACAGGGGGAGAAACTGAAGCTTTCTTT CRATGGETEAFF
NA TRBJ2-5 13 once TRBV20-1 TGCAGTGCTAGAGCCCCGCCGGTAGAGACCCAGTACTTC CSARAPPVETQYF
NA TRBJ1-1 15 NA TRBV7-9 TGTGCCAGCAGCTACATCAGGGAGTTGGACACTGAAGCTTTCTTT CASSYIRELDTEAFF
TRBD2 TRBJ2-7 12 NA TRBV28 TGTGCCAGCAGTTTATGGCGGGAGTTCCCGTACTTC CASSLWREFPYF
NA TRBJ2-1 13 few TRBV11-2 TGTGCCAGCAGCTTACAACCAGGCAATGAGCAGTTCTTC CASSLQPGNEQFF
NA TRBJ1-6 15 NA TRBV7-7 TGTGCTAGCAGCTTTAGGGCCCCTCGGGATTCACCCCTCCACTTT CASSFRAPRDSPLHF
NA TRBJ1-2 13 NA TRBV5-1 TGCGCCAGCAGCCCCTCAGATATTCATGGCTACACCTTC CASSPSDIHGYTF
NA TRBJ2-7 12 once TRBV2 TGTGCCAGCAGCCCTACCGCAGGCGAGCAGTACTTC CASSPTAGEQYF
NA TRBJ2-4 14 NA TRBV11-1 TGTGCCAGCAGGGTCGACCTGGTTAGCGACATTCAGTACTTC CASRVDLVSDIQYF
TRBD1 TRBJ2-5 17 NA TRBV13 TGTGCCAGCAGCTTAGCGAGAGTTGGCAGGGGGATTGAGACCCAGTACTTC CASSLARVGRGIETQYF
NA TRBJ2-5 15 NA TRBV5-4 TGTGCCAGCAGCTTTGAGACGGGGATGGGAGAGACCCAGTACTTC CASSFETGMGETQYF
TRBD1 TRBJ1-1 15 many TRBV20-1 TGCAGTGCTAGGCAGGGGGCGGGAGTGGGAACTGAAGCTTTCTTT CSARQGAGVGTEAFF
NA TRBJ2-2 13 NA TRBV20-1 TGCAGTGCCACTAGCATGGGCACCGGGGAGCTGTTTTTT CSATSMGTGELFF
TRBD1 TRBJ1-5 14 NA TRBV20-1 TGCAGTGCTAGCAGGGGGCGTGTTGGACAGCCCCAGCATTTT CSASRGRVGQPQHF
TRBD2 TRBJ2-2 18 NA TRBV3-1 TGTGCCAGCAGCCAAGTACCAGGACTAGCGGTGAACACCGGGGAGCTGTTTTTT CASSQVPGLAVNTGELFF
NA TRBJ1-1 15 NA TRBV5-1 TGCGCCAGCAGCTTGGGTGAAGGATTCATCACTGAAGCTTTCTTT CASSLGEGFITEAFF
TRBD2 TRBJ2-1 14 NA TRBV12-3/TRBV12-4 TGTGCCAGCACCGCGGGACTATCGTCCAATGAGCAGTTCTTC CASTAGLSSNEQFF
TRBD1 TRBJ1-1 13 few TRBV30 TGTGCCTGGAACGGGGGACAGGGGCGAGAAGCTTTCTTT CAWNGGQGREAFF
TRBD1 TRBJ1-1 16 NA TRBV18 TGTGCCAGCTCACAAGACCCCCAGGGGGTGAACACTGAAGCTTTCTTT CASSQDPQGVNTEAFF
TRBD1 TRBJ2-1 15 NA TRBV5-4 TGTGCCAGCAGCATACAAGGGGGCCGAAACAATGAGCAGTTCTTC CASSIQGGRNNEQFF
NA TRBJ1-4 15 few TRBV4-3 TGCGCCAGCAGCCAAGATTTAGGCGGTGCTGAAAAACTGTTTTTT CASSQDLGGAEKLFF
NA TRBJ1-4 13 few TRBV28 TGTGCCAGCAGTTTCCCGGATAATGAAAAACTGTTTTTT CASSFPDNEKLFF
NA TRBJ2-7 12 NA TRBV4-1 TGCGCCAGCAGGGTAACGGGCCACGAGCAGTACTTC CASRVTGHEQYF
NA TRBJ2-5 11 NA TRBV7-8 TGTGCCAGCCGCGCCCAGGAGACCCAGTACTTC CASRAQETQYF
TRBD1 TRBJ2-1 15 NA TRBV7-2 TGTGCCAGCAGCTCGGACAGGGGGACCTACAATGAGCAGTTCTTC CASSSDRGTYNEQFF
TRBD1 TRBJ2-7 15 few TRBV4-2 TGTGCCAGCAGCCAAGATTTGCAGGGGGCCCTCGAGCAGTACTTC CASSQDLQGALEQYF
NA TRBJ2-3 12 few TRBV12-3/TRBV12-4 TGTGCCAGCAGCTTGCAATCAGATACGCAGTATTTT CASSLQSDTQYF
NA TRBJ2-4 12 few TRBV29-1 TGCAGCGTTGTACTAGCCAAAAACATTCAGTACTTC CSVVLAKNIQYF
NA TRBJ2-3 10 few TRBV29-1 TGCAGCGTCCACACAGATACGCAGTATTTT CSVHTDTQYF
NA TRBJ2-7 13 NA TRBV11-1 TGTGCCAGCAGCTTAACGGTTTACTACGAGCAGTACTTC CASSLTVYYEQYF
TRBD2 TRBJ2-7 14 NA TRBV12-3/TRBV12-4 TGTGCCAGCAGTGATAGCGGGAGTACATACGAGCAGTACTTC CASSDSGSTYEQYF
NA TRBJ2-7 13 NA TRBV29-1 TGCAGCGTTGAAAAGGGGTGGCCCTACGAGCAGTACTTC CSVEKGWPYEQYF
NA TRBJ1-5 13 few TRBV7-6 TGTGAGAAGGGTGGAACAGGGAGTCAGCCCCAGCATTTT CEKGGTGSQPQHF
NA TRBJ2-1 14 NA TRBV28 TGTGCCAGCAGTTTCATGGTGGTTTTAAATGAGCAGTTCTTC CASSFMVVLNEQFF
TRBD2 TRBJ2-1 17 many TRBV24-1 TGTGCCACCTCACTCCCACCAGCGGGGGCCTTTAGCAATGAGCAGTTCTTC CATSLPPAGAFSNEQFF
NA TRBJ2-5 14 many TRBV7-6 TGTGCCAGCAGCCCCGGACTGGAGGGAGAGACCCAGTACTTC CASSPGLEGETQYF
NA TRBJ2-1 15 few TRBV20-1 TGCAGTGCTAGAGATCGCCTAGAGTGGTACAATGAGCAGTTCTTC CSARDRLEWYNEQFF
TRBD2 TRBJ2-4 15 NA TRBV6-5 TGTGCCAGCAGGTCCTACTGGCGGGGGGTGGACATTCAGTACTTC CASRSYWRGVDIQYF
TRBD2 TRBJ2-3 15 NA TRBV7-8 TGTGCCAGCCGAGTGGGGACTAGCTCGCAAGATACGCAGTATTTT CASRVGTSSQDTQYF
NA TRBJ2-7 12 NA TRBV9 TGTGCCAGCAGCGGACTACCGAACGAGCAGTACTTC CASSGLPNEQYF
TRBD2 TRBJ2-1 15 NA TRBV20-1 TGCAGTGCTTACTTCGGGGCTAGCGGGTACAATGAGCAGTTCTTC CSAYFGASGYNEQFF
NA TRBJ1-1 11 NA TRBV12-3/TRBV12-4 TGTGCCAGCAGCCCCGCCATTGAAGCTTTCTTT CASSPAIEAFF
NA TRBJ1-5 16 NA TRBV24-1 TGTGCCACCAGTGACCCGGAGTATCATAGCAATCAGCCCCAGCATTTT CATSDPEYHSNQPQHF
NA TRBJ2-5 15 NA TRBV5-1 TGCGCCAGCAGCGCGGGATTCCCGGCCGGGGAGACCCAGTACTTC CASSAGFPAGETQYF
NA TRBJ1-5 15 NA TRBV7-9 TGTGCCAGCAGCTTAGCTGGGACGGATAATCAGCCCCAGCATTTT CASSLAGTDNQPQHF
NA TRBJ2-5 14 few TRBV5-4 TGTGCCAGCAGCTTGAAGGCGGGAATGGAGACCCAGTACTTC CASSLKAGMETQYF
NA TRBJ1-1 14 NA TRBV12-3/TRBV12-4 TGTGCCAGCAGCGTGGGACACTTGAACACTGAAGCTTTCTTT CASSVGHLNTEAFF
TRBD1 TRBJ1-4 16 few TRBV12-3/TRBV12-4 TGTGCCAGCAGTAACAACCGACAGGGGTTAAATGAAAAACTGTTTTTT CASSNNRQGLNEKLFF